This TCR beta chain originates from a study of blood T cell repertoires in COVID-19. Study at large: T cells, B-cell-depleted T cells, or PBMCs supplied cDNA or gDNA.

Some clones are missing from TCRdb's copy, which holds only in-frame ones; the method was immunoSEQ multiplex PCR. The data show about 95,000 clones, about four fifths seen once. The CDR3 is 16 amino acids. Looked up from germline, CDR1 is SNHLY and CDR2 is FYNNEI. The junction had 5 bases not matched to a gene; V was cut back by 1 base and J by 11 bases. The sample taken for sequencing was peripheral blood. V and J are TRBV2 and TRBJ2-1; 16 nucleotides agree with TRBD2. The clonotype comes from a man older than 75 with COVID-19, enrolled during active disease. DNA for the CDR3: TGTGCCAGCAGTGAAGGGGGACTAGCGGGAGGGCCTCAGCAGTTCTTC. Its translation is CASSEGGLAGGPQQFF.